A selection of T cell receptor beta chains follows, all from one sample in a study of blood T cell repertoires in COVID-19. Clones were sequenced by immunoSEQ multiplex PCR, and TCRdb holds only the in-frame ones, with some missing. This sample has roughly 120,000 clones, with just over 70% found just once. Source material: peripheral blood. The receptors derive from a human donor with acute or convalescent COVID-19. The donor label of this sample is uncertain. Both conserved end residues are part of each CDR3. The D gene is left open where the match is weak. Size is stated for part of the rows, as once, few or many counts, or as a class when the clone is expanded.

D: TRBD2; J: TRBJ2-1; size: .; V: TRBV9; CDR3: CASSSRTSGGLIEQFF; DNA: TGTGCCAGCAGCTCCCGGACTAGCGGGGGGCTCATTGAGCAGTTCTTC
D: .; J: TRBJ1-4; size: .; V: TRBV7-9; CDR3: CASSSVHNEKLFF; DNA: TGTGCCAGCAGCTCAGTCCATAATGAAAAACTGTTTTTT
D: TRBD1; J: TRBJ1-1; size: .; V: TRBV3-1/TRBV3-2; CDR3: CASSQGGQGQAFF; DNA: TGTGCCAGCAGCCAGGGAGGACAGGGCCAAGCTTTCTTT
D: .; J: TRBJ2-2; size: .; V: TRBV18; CDR3: CASSPRGSGELFF; DNA: TGTGCCAGCTCACCTAGAGGGTCCGGGGAGCTGTTTTTT
D: .; J: TRBJ1-4; size: once; V: TRBV6-1; CDR3: CASSELQGSNEKLFF; DNA: TGTGCCAGCAGTGAATTACAGGGCTCTAATGAAAAACTGTTTTTT
D: .; J: TRBJ1-4; size: .; V: TRBV11-2; CDR3: CASSLRLSGYEKLFF; DNA: TGTGCCAGCAGCTTAAGATTATCGGGGTATGAAAAACTGTTTTTT
D: TRBD1; J: TRBJ2-2; size: .; V: TRBV28; CDR3: CASTSGGARTGELFF; DNA: TGTGCCAGCACCTCAGGGGGCGCGAGGACCGGGGAGCTGTTTTTT
D: .; J: TRBJ1-1; size: .; V: TRBV3-1/TRBV3-2; CDR3: CASSQVKGEAFF; DNA: TGTGCCAGCAGCCAAGTAAAGGGGGAAGCTTTCTTT
D: TRBD1; J: TRBJ2-6; size: .; V: TRBV2; CDR3: CASSAYGAGQGVLWGANVLTF; DNA: TGTGCCAGCAGCGCCTATGGTGCGGGACAGGGAGTACTGTGGGGGGCCAACGTCCTGACTTTC
D: TRBD1; J: TRBJ2-2; size: few; V: TRBV2; CDR3: CASSEGQGNTGELFF; DNA: TGTGCCAGCAGTGAGGGACAGGGGAACACCGGGGAGCTGTTTTTT
D: .; J: TRBJ2-5; size: .; V: TRBV19; CDR3: CASSMWGWQETQYF; DNA: TGTGCCAGTAGTATGTGGGGCTGGCAAGAGACCCAGTACTTC
D: .; J: TRBJ2-3; size: .; V: TRBV2; CDR3: CASSLRTGTLRTDTQYF; DNA: TGTGCCAGCAGTCTTAGAACCGGGACACTGAGGACAGATACGCAGTATTTT
D: TRBD1; J: TRBJ2-1; size: .; V: TRBV2; CDR3: CASSEAPVRTGNEQFF; DNA: TGTGCCAGCAGTGAAGCCCCGGTTAGGACAGGGAATGAGCAGTTCTTC
D: TRBD1; J: TRBJ1-5; size: .; V: TRBV10-2; CDR3: CASKPGQAPNQPQHF; DNA: TGCGCCAGTAAACCGGGACAGGCCCCCAATCAGCCCCAGCATTTT
D: .; J: TRBJ1-5; size: .; V: TRBV19; CDR3: CASSKEQISNQPQHF; DNA: TGTGCCAGTAGTAAGGAACAGATTAGCAATCAGCCCCAGCATTTT
D: TRBD1; J: TRBJ1-3; size: .; V: TRBV7-8; CDR3: CASSLLGQAGNTIYF; DNA: TGTGCCAGCAGCCTCCTGGGACAGGCCGGAAACACCATATATTTT
D: .; J: TRBJ2-1; size: few; V: TRBV7-6; CDR3: CASSLVEQGTVSYNEQFF; DNA: TGTGCCAGCAGCTTAGTGGAGCAGGGTACGGTTTCTTACAATGAGCAGTTCTTC
D: .; J: TRBJ2-5; size: .; V: TRBV14; CDR3: CASSHAGETQYF; DNA: TGTGCCAGCAGCCACGCGGGGGAGACCCAGTACTTC
D: .; J: TRBJ1-1; size: .; V: TRBV6-5; CDR3: CASSPGWVTEAFF; DNA: TGTGCCAGCAGTCCAGGGTGGGTGACTGAAGCTTTCTTT
D: TRBD2; J: TRBJ2-1; size: .; V: TRBV27; CDR3: CASSPPPGLAGNHEQFF; DNA: TGTGCCAGCAGTCCGCCCCCCGGACTAGCGGGGAACCATGAGCAGTTCTTC
D: .; J: TRBJ2-3; size: .; V: TRBV6-1; CDR3: CASSEQASTDTQYF; DNA: TGTGCCAGCAGTGAACAGGCTAGCACAGATACGCAGTATTTT
D: TRBD1; J: TRBJ1-2; size: .; V: TRBV6-5; CDR3: CASSIPDRVYGYTF; DNA: TGTGCCAGCAGTATTCCGGACAGGGTATATGGCTACACCTTC
D: TRBD2; J: TRBJ2-6; size: once; V: TRBV28; CDR3: CASLGGGPPGGANVLTF; DNA: TGTGCCAGCCTCGGCGGGGGGCCCCCGGGGGGGGCCAACGTCCTGACTTTC
D: TRBD2; J: TRBJ2-5; size: .; V: TRBV6-5; CDR3: CASSAGLAGRETQYF; DNA: TGTGCCAGCAGCGCCGGACTAGCGGGGAGGGAGACCCAGTACTTC
D: .; J: TRBJ1-5; size: many; V: TRBV28; CDR3: CASSFFGNQPQHF; DNA: TGTGCCAGCAGTTTCTTCGGGAATCAGCCCCAGCATTTT
D: TRBD1; J: TRBJ2-4; size: .; V: TRBV7-9; CDR3: CASSERDRTGRAKNIQYF; DNA: TGTGCCAGCAGCGAACGGGACAGGACCGGGAGAGCCAAAAACATTCAGTACTTC
D: .; J: TRBJ2-7; size: .; V: TRBV7-6; CDR3: CASSLRAGPAGEQYF; DNA: TGTGCCAGCAGCTTAAGGGCGGGGCCGGCGGGCGAGCAGTACTTC